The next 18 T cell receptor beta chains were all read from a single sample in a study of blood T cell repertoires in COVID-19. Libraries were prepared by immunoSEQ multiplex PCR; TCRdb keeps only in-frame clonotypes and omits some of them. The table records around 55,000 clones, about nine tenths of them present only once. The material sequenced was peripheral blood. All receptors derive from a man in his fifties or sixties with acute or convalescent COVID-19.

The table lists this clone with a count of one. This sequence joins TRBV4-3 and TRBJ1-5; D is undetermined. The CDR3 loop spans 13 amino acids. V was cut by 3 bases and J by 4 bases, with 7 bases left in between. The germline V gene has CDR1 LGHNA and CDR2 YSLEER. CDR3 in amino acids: CASSQEYNQPQHF. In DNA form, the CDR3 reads TGCGCCAGCAGCCAGGAGTATAATCAGCCCCAGCATTTT.

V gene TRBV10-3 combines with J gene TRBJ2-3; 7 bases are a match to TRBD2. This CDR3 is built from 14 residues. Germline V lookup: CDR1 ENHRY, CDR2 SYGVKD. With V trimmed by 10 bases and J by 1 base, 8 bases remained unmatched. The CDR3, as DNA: TGTGCCACCCGCCTAGCGGACGGCACAGATACGCAGTATTTT. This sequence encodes CATRLADGTDTQYF.

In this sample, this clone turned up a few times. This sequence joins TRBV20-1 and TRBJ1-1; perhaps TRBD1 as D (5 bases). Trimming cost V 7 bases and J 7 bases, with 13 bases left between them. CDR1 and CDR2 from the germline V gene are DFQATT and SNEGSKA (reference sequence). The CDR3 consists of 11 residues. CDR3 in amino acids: CSGRALGEAFF. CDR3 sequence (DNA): TGCAGTGGCAGGGCCCTGGGTGAAGCTTTCTTT.

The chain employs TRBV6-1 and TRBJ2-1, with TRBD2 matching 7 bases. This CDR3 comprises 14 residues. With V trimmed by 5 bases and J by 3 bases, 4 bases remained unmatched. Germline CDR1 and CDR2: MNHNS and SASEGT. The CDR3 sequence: CASSPGGNYNEQFF. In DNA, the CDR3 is TGTGCCAGCAGTCCGGGAGGCAACTACAATGAGCAGTTCTTC.

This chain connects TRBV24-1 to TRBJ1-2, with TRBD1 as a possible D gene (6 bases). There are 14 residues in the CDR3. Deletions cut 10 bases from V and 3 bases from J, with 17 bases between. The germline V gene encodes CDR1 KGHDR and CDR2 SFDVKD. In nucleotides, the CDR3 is TGTGCCACTCAAGGGGGGGCAGAAGACTATGGCTACACCTTC. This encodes CATQGGAEDYGYTF.

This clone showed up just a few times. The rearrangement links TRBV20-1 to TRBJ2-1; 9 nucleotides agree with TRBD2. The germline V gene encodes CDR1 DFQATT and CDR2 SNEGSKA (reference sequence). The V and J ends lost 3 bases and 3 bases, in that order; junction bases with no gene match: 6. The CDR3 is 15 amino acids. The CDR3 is CSASVAGEHYNEQFF. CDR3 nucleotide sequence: TGCAGTGCTAGTGTAGCGGGAGAACACTACAATGAGCAGTTCTTC.

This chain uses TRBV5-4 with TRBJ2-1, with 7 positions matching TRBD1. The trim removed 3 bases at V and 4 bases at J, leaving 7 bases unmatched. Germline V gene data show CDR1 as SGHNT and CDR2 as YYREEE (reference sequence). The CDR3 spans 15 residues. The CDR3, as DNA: TGTGCCAGCAGCTCCCCGGGACAGATATACAATGAGCAGTTCTTC. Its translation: CASSSPGQIYNEQFF. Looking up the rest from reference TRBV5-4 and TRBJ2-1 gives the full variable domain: ETGVTQSPTHLIKTRGQQVTLRCSSQSGHNTVSWYQQALGQGPQFIFQYYREEENGRGNFPPRFSGLQFPNYSSELNVNALELDDSALYLCASSSPGQIYNEQFFGPGTRLTVL.

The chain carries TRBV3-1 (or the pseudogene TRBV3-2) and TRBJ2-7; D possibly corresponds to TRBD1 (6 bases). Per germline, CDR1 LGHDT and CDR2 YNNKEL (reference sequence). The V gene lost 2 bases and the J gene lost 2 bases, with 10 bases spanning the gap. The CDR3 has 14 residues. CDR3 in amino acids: CASSQPDRAYEQYF. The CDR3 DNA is TGTGCCAGCAGCCAACCGGACAGAGCCTACGAGCAGTACTTC.

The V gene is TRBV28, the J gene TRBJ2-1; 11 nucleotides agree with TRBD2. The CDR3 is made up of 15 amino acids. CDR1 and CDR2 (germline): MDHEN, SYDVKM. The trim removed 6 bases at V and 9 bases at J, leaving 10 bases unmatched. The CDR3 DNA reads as TGTGCCAGCAGCCCAACTAGCGGGAGTTTCGGTGAGCAGTTCTTC. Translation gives CASSPTSGSFGEQFF.

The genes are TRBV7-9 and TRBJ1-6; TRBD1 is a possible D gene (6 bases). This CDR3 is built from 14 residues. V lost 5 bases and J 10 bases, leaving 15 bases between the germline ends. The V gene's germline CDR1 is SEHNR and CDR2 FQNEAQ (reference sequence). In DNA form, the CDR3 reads TGTGCCAGCAGCCAAAGGACAGAGAGGTCACCCCTCCACTTT. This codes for CASSQRTERSPLHF.

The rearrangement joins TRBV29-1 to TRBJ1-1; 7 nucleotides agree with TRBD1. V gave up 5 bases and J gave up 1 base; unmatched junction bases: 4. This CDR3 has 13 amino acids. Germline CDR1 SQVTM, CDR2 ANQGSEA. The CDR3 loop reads CSVSRDRNTEAFF. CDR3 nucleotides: TGCAGCGTTTCCCGGGACAGGAACACTGAAGCTTTCTTT.

The CDR3 protein is CASSPGHEGNTIYF. CDR3 in DNA: TGTGCCAGCTCACCCGGACATGAAGGAAACACCATATATTTT. The chain is built from TRBV18 and TRBJ1-3; possible D gene TRBD1, 5 bases. The CDR3 covers 14 residues. Trimming removed 3 bases at V and 4 bases at J, with 10 bases between. CDR1 KGHSH and CDR2 LQKENI come from the germline V gene.

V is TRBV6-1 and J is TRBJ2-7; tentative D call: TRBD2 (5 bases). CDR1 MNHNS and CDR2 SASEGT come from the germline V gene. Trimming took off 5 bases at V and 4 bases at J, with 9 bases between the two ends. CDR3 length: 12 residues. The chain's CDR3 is CASSRTEYEQYF. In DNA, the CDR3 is TGTGCCAGCAGTAGGACTGAGTACGAGCAGTACTTC.

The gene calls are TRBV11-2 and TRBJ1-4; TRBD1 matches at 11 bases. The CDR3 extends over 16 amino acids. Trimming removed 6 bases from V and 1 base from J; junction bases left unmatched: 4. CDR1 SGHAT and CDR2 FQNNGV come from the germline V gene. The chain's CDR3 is CASRAGTGGTNEKLFF. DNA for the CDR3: TGTGCCAGCAGGGCAGGGACAGGGGGAACTAATGAAAAACTGTTTTTT. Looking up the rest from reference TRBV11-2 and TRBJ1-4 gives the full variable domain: EAGVAQSPRYKIIEKRQSVAFWCNPISGHATLYWYQQILGQGPKLLIQFQNNGVVDDSQLPKDRFSAERLKGVDSTLKIQPAKLEDSAVYLCASRAGTGGTNEKLFFGSGTQLSVL.

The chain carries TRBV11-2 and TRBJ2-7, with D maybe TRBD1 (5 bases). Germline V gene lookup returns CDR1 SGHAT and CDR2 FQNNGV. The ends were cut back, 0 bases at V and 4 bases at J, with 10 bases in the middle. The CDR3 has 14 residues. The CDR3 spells CASSLEAGKYEQYF. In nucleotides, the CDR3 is TGTGCCAGCAGCTTAGAAGCAGGGAAATACGAGCAGTACTTC. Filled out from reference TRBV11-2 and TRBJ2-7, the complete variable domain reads EAGVAQSPRYKIIEKRQSVAFWCNPISGHATLYWYQQILGQGPKLLIQFQNNGVVDDSQLPKDRFSAERLKGVDSTLKIQPAKLEDSAVYLCASSLEAGKYEQYFGPGTRLTVT.

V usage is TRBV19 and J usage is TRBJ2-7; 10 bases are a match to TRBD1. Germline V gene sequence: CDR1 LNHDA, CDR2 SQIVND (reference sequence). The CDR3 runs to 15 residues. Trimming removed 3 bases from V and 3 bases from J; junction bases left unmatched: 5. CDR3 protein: CASSISRTGGYEQYF. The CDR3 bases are TGTGCCAGTAGTATCTCGAGGACAGGGGGCTACGAGCAGTACTTC. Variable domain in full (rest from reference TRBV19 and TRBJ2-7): DGGITQSPKYLFRKEGQNVTLSCEQNLNHDAMYWYRQDPGQGLRLIYYSQIVNDFQKGDIAEGYSVSREKKESFPLTVTSAQKNPTAFYLCASSISRTGGYEQYFGPGTRLTVT.

The CDR3 region is CASSQQALAGALGGELFF. DNA of the CDR3: TGTGCCAGCAGCCAACAAGCCCTAGCGGGAGCCCTCGGCGGGGAGCTGTTTTTT. This chain connects TRBV3-1 (or the pseudogene TRBV3-2) to TRBJ2-2, with 10 bases matching TRBD2. Trimming removed 2 bases from V and 7 bases from J; junction bases left unmatched: 13. The CDR3 runs 18 residues. Looked up from germline, CDR1 is LGHDT and CDR2 is YNNKEL (reference sequence).

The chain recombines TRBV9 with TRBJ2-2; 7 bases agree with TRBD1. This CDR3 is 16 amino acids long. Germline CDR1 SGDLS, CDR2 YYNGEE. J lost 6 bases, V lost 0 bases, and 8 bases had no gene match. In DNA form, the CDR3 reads TGTGCCAGCAGCGTAGATCGACAGGGTATTTCCGGGGAGCTGTTTTTT. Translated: CASSVDRQGISGELFF.